A selection of T cell receptor beta chains follows, all from one sample in a study of CD8+CD57+ T cells in acquired aplastic anemia. TCRdb reanalysed the reads using MiXCR and keeps one entry per CDR3 protein. This sample has 150,000 or so distinct CDR3 sequences; roughly 48% occur once, and the top ten carry 0.85% to 1.3%. Sequencing was carried out using sorted CD4+, CD8+, or CD8+CD57+ T cells (not recorded which) from PBMCs. These receptor sequences come from a human donor with aplastic anemia. Both conserved end residues are part of each CDR3. The D gene is left open where the match is weak. Only part of the rows carry a size: once, few, many, or a class if the clone is expanded.

v_call,d_call,clone_size,j_call,cdr3_aa,cdr3_nt
TRBV10-3,TRBD1,-,TRBJ1-3,CAISEQGAGNTIYF,TGTGCCATCAGTGAGCAGGGGGCTGGAAACACCATATATTTT
TRBV7-6,TRBD1,-,TRBJ1-2,CASSIGTGGAAWGYTF,TGTGCCAGCAGCATCGGGACAGGGGGCGCAGCGTGGGGCTACACCTTC
TRBV9,-,-,TRBJ1-2,CASSFSVGSGGNGYTF,TGTGCCAGCAGTTTCTCGGTCGGCAGCGGAGGGAATGGCTACACCTTC
TRBV10-3,-,-,TRBJ2-7,CAISASSYEQYF,TGTGCCATCAGTGCTAGCTCCTACGAGCAGTACTTC
TRBV29-1,-,-,TRBJ2-7,CSVGAFHEQYF,TGCAGCGTGGGGGCTTTCCACGAGCAGTACTTC
TRBV6-2/TRBV6-3,-,few,TRBJ2-2,CASKRGQAGELFF,TGTGCCAGCAAGAGGGGCCAGGCCGGGGAGCTGTTTTTT
TRBV12-3/TRBV12-4,TRBD1,-,TRBJ1-6,CASSRRQGHNSPLHF,TGTGCCAGCAGTCGCAGACAGGGTCATAATTCACCCCTCCACTTT
TRBV10-3,-,many,TRBJ1-2,CAIRLNAGGQLYGYTF,TGTGCCATCAGACTAAACGCGGGTGGACAGCTCTATGGCTACACCTTC
TRBV13,-,-,TRBJ1-4,CASSRARQGNEKLFF,TGTGCCAGCAGCCGTGCACGGCAGGGTAATGAAAAACTGTTTTTT
TRBV7-6,TRBD1,-,TRBJ2-7,CASSLHPGTGPEQYF,TGTGCCAGCAGCTTGCATCCCGGGACAGGACCCGAGCAGTACTTC
TRBV9,-,many,TRBJ2-7,CASSVGQSDEQYF,TGTGCCAGCAGCGTAGGCCAGTCAGACGAGCAGTACTTC
TRBV7-2,TRBD1,many,TRBJ2-5,CASSFDRGRLETQYF,TGTGCCAGCAGCTTCGACAGGGGGAGGTTGGAGACCCAGTACTTC
TRBV10-3,TRBD1,few,TRBJ1-2,CAIGGQGGYGYTF,TGTGCCATCGGGGGACAGGGAGGCTATGGCTACACCTTC
TRBV5-4,-,many,TRBJ1-2,CASSLEWAGKDGYTF,TGTGCCAGCAGCTTGGAGTGGGCAGGGAAGGATGGCTACACCTTC
TRBV10-3,-,-,TRBJ2-7,CAISSRDGPYEQYF,TGTGCCATCAGTTCCCGGGACGGGCCCTACGAGCAGTACTTC
TRBV7-9,-,-,TRBJ2-3,CAGSRGGTDTQYF,TGTGCCGGCAGCCGAGGGGGCACAGATACGCAGTATTTT
TRBV19,TRBD2,-,TRBJ2-1,CASKVAGAYNEQFF,TGTGCCAGTAAGGTAGCGGGGGCGTACAATGAGCAGTTCTTC
TRBV19,-,-,TRBJ1-5,CASTHRGGNNQPQHF,TGTGCCAGTACCCATAGAGGGGGTAACAATCAGCCCCAGCATTTT
TRBV19,-,many,TRBJ2-3,CASSRRTDLSTDTQYF,TGTGCCAGTAGCCGTCGGACAGACCTAAGCACAGATACGCAGTATTTT
TRBV6-2/TRBV6-3,-,-,TRBJ2-7,CASSPGRNEQYF,TGTGCCAGCAGCCCGGGCAGGAACGAGCAGTACTTC
TRBV20-1,TRBD1,many,TRBJ1-1,CSARLTGGTEAFF,TGCAGTGCTAGGTTGACAGGGGGGACTGAAGCTTTCTTT
TRBV6-1,TRBD1,once,TRBJ2-7,CASSTTGGTFYEQYF,TGTGCCAGCAGTACGACAGGGGGCACTTTCTACGAGCAGTACTTC
TRBV11-2,TRBD2,few,TRBJ2-3,CVSSTGGRVTGPDTQYF,TGTGTCAGCAGCACGGGAGGGCGGGTCACGGGGCCAGATACGCAGTATTTT
TRBV19,-,-,TRBJ1-2,CASSIVGGDYGYTF,TGTGCCAGTAGTATTGTCGGCGGAGATTATGGCTACACCTTC
TRBV7-8,-,once,TRBJ2-5,CASSLGNAGGTQYF,TGTGCCAGCAGCCTGGGGAACGCCGGGGGGACCCAGTACTTC
TRBV15,-,-,TRBJ1-1,CATSRDNVHNTEAFF,TGTGCCACCAGCAGAGATAACGTGCATAACACTGAAGCTTTCTTT
TRBV20-1,-,-,TRBJ1-1,CSARDYQGKNTEAFF,TGCAGTGCTAGAGATTACCAGGGCAAGAACACTGAAGCTTTCTTT
TRBV2,TRBD1,many,TRBJ1-2,CASSLKQGVSGYTF,TGTGCCAGCAGCCTAAAACAGGGGGTCTCGGGCTACACCTTC
TRBV25-1,-,-,TRBJ1-6,CASTVLNSPLHF,TGTGCCAGCACAGTCCTAAATTCACCCCTCCACTTT
TRBV5-6,-,-,TRBJ2-1,CASSLQNGNEQFF,TGTGCCAGCAGCCTCCAGAACGGCAATGAGCAGTTCTTC